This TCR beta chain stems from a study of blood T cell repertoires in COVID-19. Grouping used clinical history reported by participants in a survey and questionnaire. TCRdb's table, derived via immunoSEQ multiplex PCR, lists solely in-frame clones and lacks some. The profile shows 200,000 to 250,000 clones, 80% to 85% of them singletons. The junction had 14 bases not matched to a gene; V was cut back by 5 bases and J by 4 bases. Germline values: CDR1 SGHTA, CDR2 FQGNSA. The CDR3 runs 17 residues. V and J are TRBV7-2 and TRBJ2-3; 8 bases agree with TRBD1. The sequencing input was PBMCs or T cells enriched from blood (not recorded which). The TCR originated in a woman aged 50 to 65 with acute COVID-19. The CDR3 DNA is TGTGCCAGCAGCCCACGGGCCAGGGGGCTACTCGCAGATACGCAGTATTTT. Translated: CASSPRARGLLADTQYF.